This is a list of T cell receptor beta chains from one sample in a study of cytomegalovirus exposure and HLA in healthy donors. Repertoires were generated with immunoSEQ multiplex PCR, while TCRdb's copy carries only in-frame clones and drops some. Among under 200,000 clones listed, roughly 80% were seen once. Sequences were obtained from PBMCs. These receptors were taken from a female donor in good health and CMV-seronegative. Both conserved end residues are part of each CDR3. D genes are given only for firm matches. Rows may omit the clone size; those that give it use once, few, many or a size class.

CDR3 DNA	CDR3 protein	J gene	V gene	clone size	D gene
TGTGCCAGCAGCTTGTCGTCTTCGGAGTTGCAGTACTTC	CASSLSSSELQYF	TRBJ2-7	TRBV5-4	NA	NA
TGTGCCAGCAGCTCCTCCGAGACGGGGGTCTACGAGCAGTACTTC	CASSSSETGVYEQYF	TRBJ2-7	TRBV7-9	once	NA
TGTGCCAGCAGCCTAGGTGGTAGCGGGAGCGCCTACGAGCAGTACTTC	CASSLGGSGSAYEQYF	TRBJ2-7	TRBV9	NA	TRBD2
TGTGCCACCTCCTCCGGGACAGGGCGTCGTCAGCCCCAGCATTTT	CATSSGTGRRQPQHF	TRBJ1-5	TRBV28	NA	TRBD1
TGTGCCAGCTCAACCGGGACAGGGGAGCCAGATACGCAGTATTTT	CASSTGTGEPDTQYF	TRBJ2-3	TRBV18	few	TRBD1
TGTGCCAGCAGCTTAGGGACAGCGAGGGATGAAAAACTGTTTTTT	CASSLGTARDEKLFF	TRBJ1-4	TRBV7-9	NA	NA
TGCGCCAGCAGCCAACGGGCGGGAGGGCCTCGGTACGAGCAGTACTTC	CASSQRAGGPRYEQYF	TRBJ2-7	TRBV4-3	NA	TRBD2
TGTGCCAGCAGTGACCAGCGGGACGACACTGAAGCTTTCTTT	CASSDQRDDTEAFF	TRBJ1-1	TRBV2	NA	NA
TGCAGCGTTGGGCCCCCAGGGGTAACCTCTGGGGCCAACGTCCTGACTTTC	CSVGPPGVTSGANVLTF	TRBJ2-6	TRBV29-1	NA	NA
TGTGCCAGCAGCTTAGGCGGGAGTTACTACGAGCAGTACTTC	CASSLGGSYYEQYF	TRBJ2-7	TRBV7-2	once	TRBD2
TGTGCCAGCAGTTACGAGGAGGGGTACGAGCAGTACTTC	CASSYEEGYEQYF	TRBJ2-7	TRBV6-6	NA	NA
TGTGCCAGCAGCTTACTGACAGACCGCGAGCAGTACTTC	CASSLLTDREQYF	TRBJ2-7	TRBV7-9	NA	NA
TGCAGCGTTGACAGCCCGGGGACTTCATACAATGAGCAGTTCTTC	CSVDSPGTSYNEQFF	TRBJ2-1	TRBV29-1	NA	NA
TGTGCCAGCAGTTACTCGAGCGACTTAAACACCGGGGAGCTGTTTTTT	CASSYSSDLNTGELFF	TRBJ2-2	TRBV6-6	few	NA
TGTGCCAGCAGAGGAATTTGGGAAGCTTTCTTT	CASRGIWEAFF	TRBJ1-1	TRBV19	NA	NA
TGTGCCAGCAGCTTACTCCTGGTATCGGTCTCTGGAAACACCATATATTTT	CASSLLLVSVSGNTIYF	TRBJ1-3	TRBV7-6	NA	NA
TGCGCCAGCAGCTTACTACCTAGCGGGGGGAACAATGAGCAGTTCTTC	CASSLLPSGGNNEQFF	TRBJ2-1	TRBV4-1	NA	TRBD2
TGTGCCAGCAGCTTCCGCAGTCCTGGAAACACCATATATTTT	CASSFRSPGNTIYF	TRBJ1-3	TRBV7-9	once	NA
TGTGCCAGCTGCGTAGGGGGCGGAGAGACCCAGTACTTC	CASCVGGGETQYF	TRBJ2-5	TRBV28	NA	TRBD1
TGTGCCAGCAGCCCCGGGGCTAGCGGGGGCCATAAGCAGTTCTTC	CASSPGASGGHKQFF	TRBJ2-1	TRBV7-2	NA	TRBD2
TGCGCCAGCAGCCTGCCGGGATTCTCTGGAAACACCATATATTTT	CASSLPGFSGNTIYF	TRBJ1-3	TRBV4-1	NA	NA
TGTGCCAGCAGCTCTCTCTCTGGGGCCAACGTCCTGACTTTC	CASSSLSGANVLTF	TRBJ2-6	TRBV11-2	few	NA
TGTGCCAGCAGCCCCGACAGGGGGGGTAGGAAACTGTTTTTT	CASSPDRGGRKLFF	TRBJ1-4	TRBV7-9	NA	TRBD1
TGTGCCAGCAGCCGGGGGGGGACTAGCGGGAGGGCCGTGAAGACCCAGTACTTC	CASSRGGTSGRAVKTQYF	TRBJ2-5	TRBV7-2	NA	TRBD2
TGCGCCAGCAGCCAAGATCCCATTAACAGGGGGCACGATGGCTACACCTTC	CASSQDPINRGHDGYTF	TRBJ1-2	TRBV4-3	once	TRBD1
TGTGCCAGCAGCTTGGAGCACGGGTGGGGGGTGAATTCACCCCTCCACTTT	CASSLEHGWGVNSPLHF	TRBJ1-6	TRBV5-5	NA	NA
TGTGCCAGCAGACCCGGACTGGGAAACGAGCAGTACTTC	CASRPGLGNEQYF	TRBJ2-7	TRBV27	few	NA
TGCGCCAGCAACGTGGACTACCCCACAGATACGCAGTATTTT	CASNVDYPTDTQYF	TRBJ2-3	TRBV5-1	NA	NA
TGTGCCAGCAGCCAGGCCAGGGGAAGGTCTTCCGGCTACACCTTC	CASSQARGRSSGYTF	TRBJ1-2	TRBV14	NA	NA
TGTGCCAGTACCCTGCGTTGGTCTAGCACAGATACGCAGTATTTT	CASTLRWSSTDTQYF	TRBJ2-3	TRBV19	NA	NA
TGTGCCAGCAGCTTACGGGACAGGGGGCGGAACACTGAAGCTTTCTTT	CASSLRDRGRNTEAFF	TRBJ1-1	TRBV11-2	NA	TRBD1
TGTGCCACTTCCCCGACTCCGAGTCTACCTCCCTACTTC	CATSPTPSLPPYF	TRBJ2-5	TRBV27	NA	NA
TGTGCCAGCAGCACCCTAGCGGAGAGGACAGATACGCAGTATTTT	CASSTLAERTDTQYF	TRBJ2-3	TRBV11-2	NA	TRBD2
TGTGCCAGCAGTTTTAGGGGGCAAGGGGCCAACGTCCTGACTTTC	CASSFRGQGANVLTF	TRBJ2-6	TRBV27	NA	TRBD1
TGTGCCAGCAGCTCCGGGACAGCGGCCTACGAGCAGTACTTC	CASSSGTAAYEQYF	TRBJ2-7	TRBV6-5	NA	TRBD1
TGTGCCAGCAGCAAGGGGTGCGGGCGGCCCCTCGCGAACACCGGGGAGCTGTTTTTT	CASSKGCGRPLANTGELFF	TRBJ2-2	TRBV21-1	NA	NA
TGTGCCAGCAGTCAGGGAAACAATCAGCCCCAGCATTTT	CASSQGNNQPQHF	TRBJ1-5	TRBV7-2	NA	NA
TGTGCTAGTGGTTTGGCACCGGGACTCGAGCAGTACTTC	CASGLAPGLEQYF	TRBJ2-7	TRBV12-5	NA	NA
TGTGCCAGCAGCCAAGTTGGTGTGGGACTAGAAAATGAGCAGTTCTTC	CASSQVGVGLENEQFF	TRBJ2-1	TRBV4-2	NA	TRBD2
TGTGCCAGCAGCGCGGTCGGGGAACAATACGAGCAGTACTTC	CASSAVGEQYEQYF	TRBJ2-7	TRBV7-9	NA	NA
TGTGCCAGCAGTTCTTCCGCAGATACGCAGTATTTT	CASSSSADTQYF	TRBJ2-3	TRBV6-5	few	NA
TGTGCCAGCAGTGAAGGAGGGACATATAGCTACGAGCAGTACTTC	CASSEGGTYSYEQYF	TRBJ2-7	TRBV6-1	NA	NA
TGTGCCAGCAGCGTCGGGGACAGGGGGAATTCACCCCTCCACTTT	CASSVGDRGNSPLHF	TRBJ1-6	TRBV9	NA	TRBD1
TGTGCCAGCAGTTCCCTCAGATTGAACACCGGGGAGCTGTTTTTT	CASSSLRLNTGELFF	TRBJ2-2	TRBV27	NA	NA
TGTGCCAGAAGCCGGGGACTAGCCAATGAGCAGTTCTTC	CARSRGLANEQFF	TRBJ2-1	TRBV5-3	NA	TRBD2
TGCGCCAGCAGCCAAAGAAGGTTGGAGACTAGCGGGAGTGCAGATACGCAGTATTTT	CASSQRRLETSGSADTQYF	TRBJ2-3	TRBV4-1	once	TRBD2
TGCGCCAGCAGCCAAGACAAGGGGCGCTCTGGAAACACCATATATTTT	CASSQDKGRSGNTIYF	TRBJ1-3	TRBV4-3	NA	NA
TGTGCCAGCTCCGAGGGACAGGGCGCTTCGGGCTATGGCTACACCTTC	CASSEGQGASGYGYTF	TRBJ1-2	TRBV2	NA	TRBD1
TGTGCCATCAGTCAGGGTATAGGGACCTACGAGCAGTACTTC	CAISQGIGTYEQYF	TRBJ2-7	TRBV10-3	NA	NA
TGTGCCAGCAGTATGACTAAGAACTCTGGAAACACCATATATTTT	CASSMTKNSGNTIYF	TRBJ1-3	TRBV27	NA	NA
TGCGCCAGCAGCTTTGGGACATCTACCTCCTACGAGCAGTACTTC	CASSFGTSTSYEQYF	TRBJ2-7	TRBV5-1	NA	NA